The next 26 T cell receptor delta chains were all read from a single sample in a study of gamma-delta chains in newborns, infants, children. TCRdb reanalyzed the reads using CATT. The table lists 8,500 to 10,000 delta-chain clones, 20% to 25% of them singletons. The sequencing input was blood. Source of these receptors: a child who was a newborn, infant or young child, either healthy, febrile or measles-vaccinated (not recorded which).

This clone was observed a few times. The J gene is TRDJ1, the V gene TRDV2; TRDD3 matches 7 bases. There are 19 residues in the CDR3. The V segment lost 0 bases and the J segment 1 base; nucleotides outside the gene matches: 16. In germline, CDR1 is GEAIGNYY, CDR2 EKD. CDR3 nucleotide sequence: TGTGCCTGTGACACCGTGGGCCCGAGTACTGGGGTTTTCACCGATAAACTCATCTTT. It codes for CACDTVGPSTGVFTDKLIF.

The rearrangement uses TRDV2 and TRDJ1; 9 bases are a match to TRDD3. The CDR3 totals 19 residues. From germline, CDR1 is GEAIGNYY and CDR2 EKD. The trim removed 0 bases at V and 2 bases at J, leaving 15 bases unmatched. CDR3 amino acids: CACDTLGRTGGEGTDKLIF. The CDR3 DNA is TGTGCCTGTGACACCCTAGGCAGAACTGGGGGAGAGGGAACCGATAAACTCATCTTT.

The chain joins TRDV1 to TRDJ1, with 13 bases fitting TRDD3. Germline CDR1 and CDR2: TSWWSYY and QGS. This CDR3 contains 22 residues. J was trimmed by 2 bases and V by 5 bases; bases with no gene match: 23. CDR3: CALGPRRTIGLLGDTRTDKLIF. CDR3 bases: TGTGCTCTTGGGCCACGTCGTACGATAGGGTTACTGGGGGATACGCGGACCGATAAACTCATCTTT.

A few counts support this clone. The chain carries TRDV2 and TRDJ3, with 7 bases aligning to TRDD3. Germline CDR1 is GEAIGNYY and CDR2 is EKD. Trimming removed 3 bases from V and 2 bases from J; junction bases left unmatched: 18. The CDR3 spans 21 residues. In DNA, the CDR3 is TGTGCCTGTGACCCCGTGGAGGCTGGGGGCCACTCCCCCTGGGACACCCGACAGATGTTTTTC. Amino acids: CACDPVEAGGHSPWDTRQMFF.

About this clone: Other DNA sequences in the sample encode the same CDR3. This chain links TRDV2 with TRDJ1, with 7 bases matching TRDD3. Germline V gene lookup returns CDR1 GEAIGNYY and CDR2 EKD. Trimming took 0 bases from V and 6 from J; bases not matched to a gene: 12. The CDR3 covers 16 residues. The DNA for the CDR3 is TGTGCCTGTGACACCCTAGCGGTGGGGGACCTCAATAAACTCATCTTT. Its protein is CACDTLAVGDLNKLIF.

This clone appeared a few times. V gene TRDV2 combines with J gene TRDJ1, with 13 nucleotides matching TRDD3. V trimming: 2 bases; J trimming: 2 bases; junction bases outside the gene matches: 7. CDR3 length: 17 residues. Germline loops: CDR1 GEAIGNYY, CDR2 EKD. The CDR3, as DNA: TGTGCCTGTGACATGCTACTGGGGGATACGGGGACCGATAAACTCATCTTT. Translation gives CACDMLLGDTGTDKLIF.

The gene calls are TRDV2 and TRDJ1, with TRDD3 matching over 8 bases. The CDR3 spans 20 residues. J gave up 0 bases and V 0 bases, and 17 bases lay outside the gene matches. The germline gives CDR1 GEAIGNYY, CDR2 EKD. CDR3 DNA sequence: TGTGCCTGTGACACCTTAATCGGTACTGGGGATACAGGGTACACCGATAAACTCATCTTT. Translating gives CACDTLIGTGDTGYTDKLIF.

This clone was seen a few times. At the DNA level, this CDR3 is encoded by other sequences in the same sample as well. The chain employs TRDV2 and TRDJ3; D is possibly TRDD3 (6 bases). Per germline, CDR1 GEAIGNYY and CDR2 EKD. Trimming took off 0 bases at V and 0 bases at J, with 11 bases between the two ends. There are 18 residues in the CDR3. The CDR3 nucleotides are TGTGCCTGTGACACCGGGGATGCCCTCTCCTGGGACACCCGACAGATGTTTTTC. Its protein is CACDTGDALSWDTRQMFF.

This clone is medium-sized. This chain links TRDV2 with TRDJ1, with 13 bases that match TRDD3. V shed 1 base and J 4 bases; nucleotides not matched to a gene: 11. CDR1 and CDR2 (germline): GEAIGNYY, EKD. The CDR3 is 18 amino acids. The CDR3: CACDTNWGIRGEDDKLIF. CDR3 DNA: TGTGCCTGTGACACGAACTGGGGGATACGCGGGGAAGACGATAAACTCATCTTT.

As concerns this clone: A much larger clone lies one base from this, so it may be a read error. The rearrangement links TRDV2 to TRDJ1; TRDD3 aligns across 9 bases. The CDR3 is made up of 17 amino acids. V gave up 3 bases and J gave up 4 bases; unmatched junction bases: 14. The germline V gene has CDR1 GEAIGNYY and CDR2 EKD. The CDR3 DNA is TGTGCCTGTGACCCCGTTACTGGGGGACCCCGTAACGATAAACTCATCTTT. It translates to CACDPVTGGPRNDKLIF.

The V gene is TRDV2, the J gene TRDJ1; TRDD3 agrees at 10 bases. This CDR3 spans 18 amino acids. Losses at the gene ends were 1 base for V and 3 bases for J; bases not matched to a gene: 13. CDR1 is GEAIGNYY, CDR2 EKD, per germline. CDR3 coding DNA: TGTGCCTGTGACACACGCAGGACTGGGGGATTGTACGCCGATAAACTCATCTTT. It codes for CACDTRRTGGLYADKLIF.

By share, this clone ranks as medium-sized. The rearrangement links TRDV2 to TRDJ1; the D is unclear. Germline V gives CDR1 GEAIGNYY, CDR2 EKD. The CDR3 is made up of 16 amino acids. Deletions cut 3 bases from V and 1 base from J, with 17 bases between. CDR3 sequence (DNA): TGTGCCTGTGACCCCGTAGGACATAGGGGCACCGATAAACTCATCTTT. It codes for CACDPVGHRGTDKLIF.

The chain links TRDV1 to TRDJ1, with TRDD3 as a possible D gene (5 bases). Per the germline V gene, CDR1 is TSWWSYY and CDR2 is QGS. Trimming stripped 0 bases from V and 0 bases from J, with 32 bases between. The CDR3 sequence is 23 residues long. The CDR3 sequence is CALGELVKNGTFGAKTYTDKLIF. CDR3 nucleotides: TGTGCTCTTGGGGAACTAGTAAAGAATGGGACTTTTGGGGCTAAGACGTACACCGATAAACTCATCTTT.

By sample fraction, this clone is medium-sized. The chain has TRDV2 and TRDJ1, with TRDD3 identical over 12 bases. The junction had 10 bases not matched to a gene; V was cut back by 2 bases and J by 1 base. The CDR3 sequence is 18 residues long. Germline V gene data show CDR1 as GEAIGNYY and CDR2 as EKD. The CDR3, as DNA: TGTGCCTGTGACAATCTCACTGGGGGATACTCCGTCACCGATAAACTCATCTTT. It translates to CACDNLTGGYSVTDKLIF.

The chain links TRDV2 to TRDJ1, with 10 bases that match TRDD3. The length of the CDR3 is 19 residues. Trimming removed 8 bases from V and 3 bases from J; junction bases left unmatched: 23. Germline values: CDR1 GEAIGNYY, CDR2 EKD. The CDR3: CAFDPGGGDTRGAPDKLIF. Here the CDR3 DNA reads TGTGCCTTCGACCCCGGGGGGGGGGATACGCGGGGAGCGCCCGATAAACTCATCTTT.

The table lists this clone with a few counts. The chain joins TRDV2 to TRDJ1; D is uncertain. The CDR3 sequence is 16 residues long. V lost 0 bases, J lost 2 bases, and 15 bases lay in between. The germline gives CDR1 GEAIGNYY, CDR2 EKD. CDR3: CACDTLVRVDTDKLIF. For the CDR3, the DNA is TGTGCCTGTGACACCCTAGTGCGAGTAGATACCGATAAACTCATCTTT.

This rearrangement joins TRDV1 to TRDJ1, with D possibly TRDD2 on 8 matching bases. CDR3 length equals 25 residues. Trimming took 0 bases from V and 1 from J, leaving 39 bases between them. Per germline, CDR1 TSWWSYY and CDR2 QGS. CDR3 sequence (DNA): TGTGCTCTTGGGGAACTAGGGGCTTCCTACACTCCTTACGGCTGGGGGCATCCGGGCACCGATAAACTCATCTTT. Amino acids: CALGELGASYTPYGWGHPGTDKLIF.

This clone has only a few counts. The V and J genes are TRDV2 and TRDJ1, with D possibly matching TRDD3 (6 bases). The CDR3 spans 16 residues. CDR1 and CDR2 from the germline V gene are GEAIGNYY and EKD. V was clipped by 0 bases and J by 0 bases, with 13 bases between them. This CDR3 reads CACDTVGDLYTDKLIF. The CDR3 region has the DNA TGTGCCTGTGACACCGTTGGGGATTTGTACACCGATAAACTCATCTTT.

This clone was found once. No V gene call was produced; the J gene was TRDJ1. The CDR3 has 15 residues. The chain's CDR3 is CATLSAGPYTDKLIF. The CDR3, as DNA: TGTGCCACCTTGTCCGCCGGCCCTTACACCGATAAACTCATCTTT.

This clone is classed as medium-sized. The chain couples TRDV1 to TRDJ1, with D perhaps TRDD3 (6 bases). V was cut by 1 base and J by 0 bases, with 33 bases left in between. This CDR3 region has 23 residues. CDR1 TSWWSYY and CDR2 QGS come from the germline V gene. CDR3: CALGERLRKRLGTTHSYTDKLIF. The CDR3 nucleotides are TGTGCTCTTGGGGAACGGCTTAGGAAGCGACTGGGCACAACTCACTCGTACACCGATAAACTCATCTTT.

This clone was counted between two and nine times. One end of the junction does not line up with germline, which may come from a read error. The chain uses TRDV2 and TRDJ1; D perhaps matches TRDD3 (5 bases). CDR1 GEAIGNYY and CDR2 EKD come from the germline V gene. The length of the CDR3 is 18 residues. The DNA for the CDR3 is TGTGCCTGTGGCACCGGTACTCTCCAGGGGACATCTCTCTCAAAACTCATCTTT. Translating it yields CACGTGTLQGTSLSKLIF.

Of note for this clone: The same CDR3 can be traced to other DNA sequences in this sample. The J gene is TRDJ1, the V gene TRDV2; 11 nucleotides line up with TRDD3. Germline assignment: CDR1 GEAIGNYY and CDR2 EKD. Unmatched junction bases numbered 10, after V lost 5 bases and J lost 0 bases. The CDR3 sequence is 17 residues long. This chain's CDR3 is CACAALGDIGYTDKLIF. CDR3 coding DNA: TGTGCCTGTGCCGCACTGGGGGATATCGGGTACACCGATAAACTCATCTTT.

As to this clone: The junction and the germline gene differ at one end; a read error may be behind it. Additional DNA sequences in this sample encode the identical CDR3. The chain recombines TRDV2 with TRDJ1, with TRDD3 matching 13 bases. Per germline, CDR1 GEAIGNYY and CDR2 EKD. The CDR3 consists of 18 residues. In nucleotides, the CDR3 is TGTGCCCGTGACCCCGTCAGGATACTGGGGGATACGCCCGATAAACTCATCTTT. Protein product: CARDPVRILGDTPDKLIF.

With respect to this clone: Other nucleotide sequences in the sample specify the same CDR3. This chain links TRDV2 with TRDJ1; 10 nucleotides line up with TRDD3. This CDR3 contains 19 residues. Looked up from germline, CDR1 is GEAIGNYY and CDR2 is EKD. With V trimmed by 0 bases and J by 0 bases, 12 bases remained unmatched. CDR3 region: CACDTVKLGDVLYTDKLIF. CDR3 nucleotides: TGTGCCTGTGACACCGTAAAACTGGGGGATGTCTTGTACACCGATAAACTCATCTTT.

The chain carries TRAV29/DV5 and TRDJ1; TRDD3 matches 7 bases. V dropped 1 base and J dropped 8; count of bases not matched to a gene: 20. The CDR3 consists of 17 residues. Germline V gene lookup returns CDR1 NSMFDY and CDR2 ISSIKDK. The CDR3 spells CAASPKPYWGTSAKLIF. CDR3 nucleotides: TGTGCAGCAAGCCCCAAACCTTACTGGGGAACGTCCGCAAAACTCATCTTT.

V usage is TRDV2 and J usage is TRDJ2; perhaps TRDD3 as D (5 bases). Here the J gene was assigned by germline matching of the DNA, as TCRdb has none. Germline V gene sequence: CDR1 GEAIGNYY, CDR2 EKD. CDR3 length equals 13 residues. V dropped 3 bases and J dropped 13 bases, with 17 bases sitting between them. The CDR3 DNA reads TGTGCCTGTGACCTACTGTGCCACGATACACTCTTCTTT. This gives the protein CACDLLCHDTLFF.